The 28 T cell receptor beta chains below were found in one sample sequenced in a study of blood T cell repertoires in COVID-19. Repertoires were generated with immunoSEQ multiplex PCR, while TCRdb's copy carries only in-frame clones and drops some. The sample holds a few hundred thousand clones, nearly 90% seen once. Material for sequencing was PBMCs or T cells enriched from blood (not recorded which). These receptors all stem from a man aged 25 to 40 who had been exposed to COVID-19.

This rearrangement joins TRBV29-1 to TRBJ2-7, with TRBD1 as a possible D gene (6 bases). CDR3 length equals 14 residues. Trimming took off 0 bases at V and 0 bases at J, with 9 bases between the two ends. CDR1 and CDR2 (germline): SQVTM, ANQGSEA. Here the CDR3 DNA reads TGCAGCGTTGAAGATGGACAGAGCTCCTACGAGCAGTACTTC. Amino acids: CSVEDGQSSYEQYF.

The chain joins TRBV3-1 (or the pseudogene TRBV3-2) to TRBJ1-2; 7 bases fit TRBD1. CDR3 length: 13 amino acids. J was trimmed by 6 bases and V by 3 bases; bases with no gene match: 4. CDR1 and CDR2 from the germline V gene are LGHDT and YNNKEL (reference sequence). The CDR3 sequence is CASSHNGQDGYTF. CDR3 nucleotides: TGTGCCAGCAGCCACAATGGACAGGATGGCTACACCTTC.

The V gene is TRBV6-5, the J gene TRBJ1-2; possibly TRBD1 for D (6 bases). CDR3 size: 14 residues. V was pared by 6 bases and J by 0 bases, with 11 bases between. In germline, CDR1 is MNHEY, CDR2 SVGAGI. CDR3 in DNA: TGTGCCAGCAGCTCAGGGGTCCCTAACTATGGCTACACCTTC. This gives the protein CASSSGVPNYGYTF.

The rearrangement joins TRBV3-1 (or the pseudogene TRBV3-2) to TRBJ1-2, with D possibly being TRBD1 (6 bases). The CDR3 extends over 13 amino acids. Trimming pared 4 bases from V and 8 bases from J, leaving 14 bases between. Per germline, CDR1 LGHDT and CDR2 YNNKEL (reference sequence). The CDR3 sequence: CASSPEQGYGYTF. CDR3 bases: TGTGCCAGCAGCCCGGAACAGGGTTACGGCTACACCTTC.

The V gene is TRBV9, the J gene TRBJ1-1; a possible D gene is TRBD1 (5 bases). This CDR3 comprises 14 residues. Germline V CDR1 and CDR2: SGDLS, YYNGEE. Trimming cost V 2 bases and J 2 bases, with 10 bases left between them. This CDR3 reads CASSVDSLNTEAFF. The CDR3 region has the DNA TGTGCCAGCAGCGTCGACAGCCTAAACACTGAAGCTTTCTTT.

The genes are TRBV6-5 and TRBJ1-1, with D maybe TRBD1 (5 bases). CDR1 MNHEY and CDR2 SVGAGI come from the germline V gene. The CDR3 consists of 11 residues. The V and J ends lost 4 bases and 8 bases respectively, with 8 bases between them. The DNA for the CDR3 is TGTGCCAGCAGTTCGGGGGGGGAAGCTTTCTTT. It specifies CASSSGGEAFF.

The gene calls are TRBV6-5 and TRBJ2-3, with D hard to call. Between the trimmed V and J ends, which lost 2 bases and 0 bases, there was a span of 9 bases. The CDR3 has 15 amino acids. Germline CDR1 and CDR2: MNHEY and SVGAGI. CDR3 nucleotides: TGTGCCAGCAGTTACGGGCGAATCAGCACAGATACGCAGTATTTT. Translation: CASSYGRISTDTQYF.

V and J are TRBV29-1 and TRBJ1-1; TRBD1 matches at 8 bases. Per the germline V gene, CDR1 is SQVTM and CDR2 is ANQGSEA. The CDR3 covers 13 residues. The trim removed 6 bases at V and 2 bases at J, leaving 5 bases unmatched. Here the CDR3 reads CSVWDRRNTEAFF. CDR3 DNA: TGCAGCGTCTGGGACAGGAGAAACACTGAAGCTTTCTTT.

The chain has TRBV19 and TRBJ2-1, with 9 nucleotides matching TRBD2. The CDR3 contains 16 residues. V lost 3 bases and J lost 7; bases outside the gene matches: 10. Germline lookup yields CDR1 LNHDA and CDR2 SQIVND (reference sequence). The CDR3 is CASSIRGGGARNEQFF. CDR3 sequence (DNA): TGTGCCAGTAGTATTAGGGGCGGGGGGGCTCGAAATGAGCAGTTCTTC. Full variable domain (missing parts from reference TRBV19 and TRBJ2-1): DGGITQSPKYLFRKEGQNVTLSCEQNLNHDAMYWYRQDPGQGLRLIYYSQIVNDFQKGDIAEGYSVSREKKESFPLTVTSAQKNPTAFYLCASSIRGGGARNEQFFGPGTRLTVL.

The chain links TRBV11-1 to TRBJ2-7, with TRBD1 identical over 11 bases. The CDR3 has 15 residues. Looked up from germline, CDR1 is SGHAT and CDR2 is FQDESV (reference sequence). J lost 4 bases, V lost 2 bases, and 4 bases had no gene match. The CDR3 region is CASSLIGQGAYEQYF. The DNA for the CDR3 is TGTGCCAGCAGCTTAATAGGACAGGGGGCGTACGAGCAGTACTTC.

The V gene is TRBV29-1, the J gene TRBJ2-3; a weak D match, TRBD1 (6 bases). Trimming removed 6 bases at V and 2 bases at J, with 9 bases between. The CDR3 sequence is 12 residues long. The V gene's germline CDR1 is SQVTM and CDR2 ANQGSEA. This chain's CDR3 is CSVAGDTDTQYF. CDR3 DNA: TGCAGCGTGGCAGGGGACACAGATACGCAGTATTTT.

The rearrangement uses TRBV6-5 and TRBJ2-4, with 10 bases identical to TRBD2. Germline trimming cut 2 bases from V and 3 bases from J; bases unmatched to any gene: 4. Germline V CDR1 and CDR2: MNHEY, SVGAGI. The CDR3 contains 16 residues. The CDR3 loop reads CASSYERGGLKNIQYF. CDR3 in DNA: TGTGCCAGCAGTTACGAGCGGGGGGGACTCAAAAACATTCAGTACTTC.

This chain's CDR3 is CASSLAGRGNEQFF. DNA for the CDR3: TGCGCCAGCAGCTTGGCCGGGAGGGGCAATGAGCAGTTCTTC. The chain links TRBV5-1 to TRBJ2-1; 8 nucleotides align to TRBD2. Trimming removed 0 bases from V and 6 bases from J; junction bases left unmatched: 2. This CDR3 contains 14 residues. Germline CDR1 is SGHRS and CDR2 is YFSETQ. Full variable domain (remainder filled in from reference TRBV5-1 and TRBJ2-1): KAGVTQTPRYLIKTRGQQVTLSCSPISGHRSVSWYQQTPGQGLQFLFEYFSETQRNKGNFPGRFSGRQFSNSRSEMNVSTLELGDSALYLCASSLAGRGNEQFFGPGTRLTVL.

V and J are TRBV5-4 and TRBJ1-5; maybe TRBD1 (6 bases). CDR1 is SGHNT, CDR2 YYREEE, per germline (reference sequence). Trimming cost V 0 bases and J 7 bases, with 8 bases left between them. This CDR3 has 13 residues. CDR3 nucleotide sequence: TGTGCCAGCAGCTTGGACAGGGACCAGCCCCAGCATTTT. It encodes CASSLDRDQPQHF.

V and J are TRBV20-1 and TRBJ2-7, with 8 nucleotides matching TRBD1. The CDR3 contains 11 residues. From germline, CDR1 is DFQATT and CDR2 SNEGSKA (reference sequence). The CDR3 spells CSRDRSNEQYF. CDR3 DNA sequence: TGCAGCCGGGACAGGTCAAACGAGCAGTACTTC.

The chain has TRBV27 and TRBJ1-2; TRBD1 agrees at 7 bases. V gave up 6 bases and J gave up 4 bases; unmatched junction bases: 11. The CDR3 sequence is 15 residues long. CDR1 and CDR2 from the germline V gene are MNHEY and SMNVEV (reference sequence). The CDR3 coding sequence is TGTGCCAGCAGCCCCAACAGGGGAGGAAGCTATGGCTACACCTTC. It translates to CASSPNRGGSYGYTF.

V gene TRBV18 combines with J gene TRBJ1-1; D may be TRBD1 (6 bases). The CDR3 has 14 amino acids. Trimming pared 5 bases from V and 1 base from J, leaving 11 bases between. Germline V lookup: CDR1 KGHSH, CDR2 LQKENI. This CDR3 reads CASSTGQQNTEAFF. The CDR3 DNA sequence: TGTGCCAGCTCAACCGGACAGCAGAACACTGAAGCTTTCTTT.

This chain links TRBV9 with TRBJ2-1, with a weak D call TRBD2 (6 bases). This CDR3 is built from 16 residues. Germline CDR1 is SGDLS and CDR2 is YYNGEE. V dropped 4 bases and J dropped 5 bases, with 19 bases sitting between them. CDR3: CASSPRGSGVHNEQFF. In DNA, the CDR3 is TGTGCCAGCAGCCCGCGGGGTAGCGGAGTCCACAATGAGCAGTTCTTC.

The genes are TRBV4-1 and TRBJ2-5; no clear D gene. V was shortened by 1 base and J by 0 bases, with 15 bases between the two germline ends. The CDR3 is 17 residues long. The germline gives CDR1 MGHRA, CDR2 YSYEKL. This chain's CDR3 is CASSQGVSHGYQETQYF. The CDR3 DNA is TGCGCCAGCAGCCAAGGCGTCTCGCACGGGTACCAAGAGACCCAGTACTTC.

The chain recombines TRBV4-3 with TRBJ1-4; TRBD1 agrees at 9 bases. J lost 8 bases, V lost 8 bases, and 6 bases had no gene match. CDR1 is LGHNA, CDR2 YSLEER, per germline. The CDR3 has 13 amino acids. CDR3 protein: CASCRDREEKLFF. Here the CDR3 DNA reads TGCGCCAGCTGCCGGGACAGGGAAGAAAAACTGTTTTTT.

The chain joins TRBV3-1 (or the pseudogene TRBV3-2) to TRBJ1-2; 7 bases fit TRBD1. Germline V lookup: CDR1 LGHDT, CDR2 YNNKEL (reference sequence). CDR3 size: 15 residues. The V gene end was trimmed by 4 bases and the J gene end by 1 base; junction bases not matched to a gene: 6. The CDR3 loop is CASSPSDRDNYGYTF. The DNA of the CDR3 is TGTGCCAGCAGCCCTTCCGACAGGGATAACTATGGCTACACCTTC.

This clone was counted between two and nine times. The gene calls are TRBV4-1 and TRBJ1-6, with TRBD1 matching over 8 bases. The CDR3 runs to 16 residues. Germline values: CDR1 MGHRA, CDR2 YSYEKL. V lost 1 base and J lost 10; bases outside the gene matches: 9. Written as DNA, the CDR3 is TGCGCCAGCAGCCAAGGACCTCGGGACAGGCGATCACCCCTCCACTTT. This sequence encodes CASSQGPRDRRSPLHF.

The chain carries TRBV19 and TRBJ1-6; D gene ambiguous. V was clipped by 3 bases and J by 10 bases, with 19 bases between them. The germline gives CDR1 LNHDA, CDR2 SQIVND (reference sequence). The CDR3 runs 16 residues. CDR3 DNA sequence: TGTGCCAGTAGTATCTCTCGACTCCGGGAGGGCTCACCCCTCCACTTT. Translation gives CASSISRLREGSPLHF.

This chain uses TRBV19 with TRBJ1-3, with 7 bases aligning to TRBD1. This CDR3 has 14 residues. The V and J ends lost 5 bases and 3 bases, in that order; junction bases with no gene match: 4. The V gene's germline CDR1 is LNHDA and CDR2 SQIVND (reference sequence). The chain's CDR3 is CASSSRQGGNTIYF. The DNA of the CDR3 is TGTGCCAGTAGTTCCCGACAGGGTGGAAACACCATATATTTT.

This clone was recorded only once. The V gene is TRBV25-1, the J gene TRBJ1-1; tentative D call: TRBD1 (5 bases). The V gene's germline CDR1 is MGHDK and CDR2 SYGVNS. This CDR3 region has 16 residues. V was pared by 3 bases and J by 4 bases, with 18 bases between. The CDR3 coding sequence is TGTGCCAGCAGTGAGTTTACAGGTCCGGGTGGCACTGAAGCTTTCTTT. Residues: CASSEFTGPGGTEAFF. Using reference TRBV25-1 and TRBJ1-1 for the parts outside the CDR3, the full variable domain is EADIYQTPRYLVIGTGKKITLECSQTMGHDKMYWYQQDPGMELHLIHYSYGVNSTEKGDLSSESTVSRIRTEHFPLTLESARPSHTSQYLCASSEFTGPGGTEAFFGQGTRLTVV.

The chain's CDR3 is CASGLPRTGGDGANVLTF. In nucleotides, the CDR3 is TGTGCTAGTGGTTTGCCAAGGACAGGGGGCGATGGGGCCAACGTCCTGACTTTC. J is TRBJ2-6 and V is TRBV12-5; TRBD1 matches 11 bases. This CDR3 spans 18 amino acids. V lost 2 bases, J lost 3 bases, and 6 bases stayed unmatched. The germline V gene encodes CDR1 LGHNT and CDR2 FRNRAP.

The chain carries TRBV4-1 and TRBJ1-1; the D gene is possibly TRBD1 (6 bases). The CDR3 contains 14 residues. The germline V gene has CDR1 MGHRA and CDR2 YSYEKL. The ends were cut back, 5 bases at V and 1 base at J, with 11 bases in the middle. CDR3 amino acids: CASSEPGQNTEAFF. The CDR3 bases are TGCGCCAGCAGCGAGCCGGGACAGAACACTGAAGCTTTCTTT.

V and J are TRBV19 and TRBJ2-2; D ambiguous. Trimming removed 3 bases from V and 3 bases from J, with 8 bases in between. Germline lookup yields CDR1 LNHDA and CDR2 SQIVND (reference sequence). The CDR3 sequence is 14 residues long. As DNA, the CDR3 is TGTGCCAGTAGTATGGGCAGCCACACCGGGGAGCTGTTTTTT. Protein product: CASSMGSHTGELFF. Supplemented by reference TRBV19 and TRBJ2-2, the full variable domain reads DGGITQSPKYLFRKEGQNVTLSCEQNLNHDAMYWYRQDPGQGLRLIYYSQIVNDFQKGDIAEGYSVSREKKESFPLTVTSAQKNPTAFYLCASSMGSHTGELFFGEGSRLTVL.